Listed below are T cell receptor beta chains from one sample, sequenced in a study of T-cell memory formation after mild COVID-19. From the 5' RACE reads, TCRdb called clonotypes with MiXCR, one entry per CDR3 protein. The profile shows about 170,000 distinct CDR3 sequences, under 15% of them singletons. Material for sequencing was PBMCs or a T cell subset sorted from them (not recorded which). The origin of the receptors is a man in his late teens or twenties who had mild COVID-19 (a few samples of this study predate the infection). Cell type and time point are not known. Both conserved end residues are part of each CDR3. The D gene is left open where the match is weak. Some rows mark clone size as missing; the rest say once, few, many or name a class of expanded clone.

cdr3_aa,cdr3_nt,d_call,v_call,clone_size,j_call
CASRPSQETQYF,TGCGCCAGCAGGCCTTCCCAAGAGACCCAGTACTTC,NA,TRBV5-1,NA,TRBJ2-5
CASSLGSTTGEQFF,TGTGCCAGCAGCTTAGGATCAACGACGGGGGAGCAGTTCTTC,NA,TRBV7-9,NA,TRBJ2-1
CSVGEGTANEKLFF,TGCAGCGTTGGGGAGGGGACAGCTAATGAAAAACTGTTTTTT,TRBD1,TRBV29-1,NA,TRBJ1-4
CASSHGPSYGYTF,TGTGCCAGCAGCCACGGACCTTCCTATGGCTACACCTTC,NA,TRBV14,many,TRBJ1-2
CASSRFTYTEAFF,TGTGCCAGCAGCCGGTTCACATACACTGAAGCTTTCTTT,NA,TRBV14,many,TRBJ1-1
CATSDPSRNTGELFF,TGTGCCACCAGTGACCCCTCTAGGAACACCGGGGAGCTGTTTTTT,NA,TRBV24-1,once,TRBJ2-2
CASSPGNPMNTEAFF,TGTGCCAGCTCACCTGGGAACCCGATGAACACTGAAGCTTTCTTT,NA,TRBV18,NA,TRBJ1-1
CASSQGVGLETQYF,TGTGCCAGCAGCCAGGGGGTGGGGTTGGAGACCCAGTACTTC,TRBD1,TRBV7-2,few,TRBJ2-5
CASSPDGGELFF,TGTGCCAGCAGCCCCGACGGGGGGGAGCTGTTTTTT,NA,TRBV7-9,few,TRBJ2-2
CASSLDPNQNTEAFF,TGTGCCAGCAGCTTAGACCCCAACCAGAACACTGAAGCTTTCTTT,NA,TRBV5-5,few,TRBJ1-1
CASSQGGQGQGYTF,TGTGCCAGCAGCCAAGGTGGACAGGGCCAAGGCTACACCTTC,TRBD1,TRBV3-1,NA,TRBJ1-2
CASRPLPGANVLTF,TGTGCCAGCAGGCCGCTTCCTGGGGCCAACGTCCTGACTTTC,NA,TRBV12-3/TRBV12-4,few,TRBJ2-6
CASSLIQHNEQFF,TGCGCCAGCAGCTTGATTCAGCACAATGAGCAGTTCTTC,NA,TRBV5-1,many,TRBJ2-1
CASSRTGTGSKDTQYF,TGTGCCAGCAGCCGGACTGGGACAGGGAGTAAGGATACGCAGTATTTT,TRBD1,TRBV5-5,NA,TRBJ2-3
CASSPVTDTQYF,TGTGCCAGCAGCCCGGTCACAGATACGCAGTATTTT,NA,TRBV7-2,NA,TRBJ2-3
CASSLEGAAGFTDTQYF,TGTGCCAGCAGCCTCGAGGGGGCCGCGGGATTCACAGATACGCAGTATTTT,NA,TRBV7-9,few,TRBJ2-3
CASSQDFSGGRKNIQYF,TGTGCCAGCAGCCAGGACTTCAGCGGGGGGCGGAAAAACATTCAGTACTTC,TRBD2,TRBV4-2,few,TRBJ2-4
CASSQGDRVTGELFF,TGCGCCAGCAGCCAAGGGGACAGGGTGACCGGGGAGCTGTTTTTT,TRBD1,TRBV4-1,many,TRBJ2-2
CASSFGQSSEQYF,TGTGCCAGCAGCTTCGGACAGAGTAGCGAGCAGTACTTC,NA,TRBV11-2,NA,TRBJ2-7
CASSLEPQTQPQHF,TGTGCCAGCAGCTTAGAGCCACAGACCCAGCCCCAGCATTTT,NA,TRBV7-2,few,TRBJ1-5
CASSYSPSVGDTQYF,TGTGCCAGCAGCTATTCCCCCTCGGTTGGGGATACGCAGTATTTT,NA,TRBV7-2,NA,TRBJ2-3
CASRPGQGGADTQYF,TGTGCCAGCAGACCGGGACAGGGAGGTGCAGATACGCAGTATTTT,TRBD1,TRBV6-6,few,TRBJ2-3
CASSQGGFNTEAFF,TGTGCCAGCAGCCAAGGTGGGTTCAACACTGAAGCTTTCTTT,NA,TRBV4-2,NA,TRBJ1-1
CASGDGPTDTQYF,TGTGCCAGCGGGGACGGACCCACAGATACGCAGTATTTT,NA,TRBV7-3,few,TRBJ2-3
CASSATGKNIQYF,TGTGCCAGCAGCGCGACAGGGAAAAACATTCAGTACTTC,TRBD1,TRBV9,many,TRBJ2-4
CASSVAPRTGTGDTQYF,TGTGCCAGCAGCGTAGCCCCGCGGACAGGGACAGGGGATACGCAGTATTTT,TRBD1,TRBV9,NA,TRBJ2-3
CASSVQPGDEKLFF,TGTGCCAGCAGCGTCCAGCCGGGGGATGAAAAACTGTTTTTT,NA,TRBV9,NA,TRBJ1-4
CASSRPKADLAGGQETQYF,TGCGCCAGCAGTCGACCAAAAGCGGACTTAGCGGGGGGCCAAGAGACCCAGTACTTC,TRBD2,TRBV23-1,few,TRBJ2-5
CASSEARWAGYTF,TGTGCCAGCAGTGAAGCTCGCTGGGCTGGCTACACCTTC,NA,TRBV6-1,NA,TRBJ1-2
CSVDSGGHEQFF,TGCAGCGTTGATTCGGGGGGACATGAGCAGTTCTTC,TRBD2,TRBV29-1,few,TRBJ2-1
CASSSPSGSGANVLTF,TGCGCCAGCAGCTCGCCCTCAGGGTCTGGGGCCAACGTCCTGACTTTC,NA,TRBV5-1,NA,TRBJ2-6
CASIEAETQYF,TGTGCCAGCATCGAGGCAGAGACCCAGTACTTC,NA,TRBV2,few,TRBJ2-5
CASSLPTGLQRNIQYF,TGTGCCAGCAGTCTTCCGACAGGGCTCCAACGGAACATTCAGTACTTC,TRBD1,TRBV28,few,TRBJ2-4
CASGRGQETQYF,TGTGCTAGTGGTCGGGGACAAGAGACCCAGTACTTC,NA,TRBV12-5,few,TRBJ2-5
CASSFRDRGPQTQYF,TGCGCCAGCAGCTTCCGGGACAGGGGGCCGCAGACCCAGTACTTC,TRBD1,TRBV5-1,few,TRBJ2-5
CASSPGSGSGGAADTQYF,TGTGCCAGCAGCCCAGGATCGGGTAGCGGGGGGGCCGCAGATACGCAGTATTTT,TRBD2,TRBV7-9,few,TRBJ2-3
CASSVAGKEDTQYF,TGCGCCAGCAGTGTTGCGGGCAAGGAAGATACGCAGTATTTT,NA,TRBV10-1,NA,TRBJ2-3
CASSLNGDQPQHF,TGTGCTAGCAGCTTGAACGGGGACCAGCCCCAGCATTTT,NA,TRBV7-7,NA,TRBJ1-5
CASSFRDRGNTDTQYF,TGCGCCAGCAGCTTCCGGGACAGGGGAAACACAGATACGCAGTATTTT,TRBD1,TRBV5-1,NA,TRBJ2-3
CSARFGRGGSYEQYF,TGCAGTGCTAGATTCGGAAGAGGGGGATCATACGAGCAGTACTTC,NA,TRBV20-1,few,TRBJ2-7
CASSLKGGTGNTIYF,TGTGCCAGCAGCTTAAAGGGGGGGACTGGAAACACCATATATTTT,NA,TRBV7-3,few,TRBJ1-3
CASSRRGPGLAHNEQFF,TGTGCCAGCAGTCGCAGGGGGCCCGGACTAGCCCACAATGAGCAGTTCTTC,NA,TRBV12-3/TRBV12-4,few,TRBJ2-1
CASSKTRGYTF,TGTGCCAGCAGTAAGACTAGGGGCTACACCTTC,NA,TRBV5-6,NA,TRBJ1-2
CASSVANTGELFF,TGTGCCAGCAGCGTGGCGAACACCGGGGAGCTGTTTTTT,NA,TRBV7-3,many,TRBJ2-2
CASSPTRGAGATDTQYF,TGTGCCAGCTCACCAACTCGCGGAGCGGGGGCCACAGATACGCAGTATTTT,TRBD2,TRBV18,few,TRBJ2-3
CSARGGGAERQFF,TGCAGTGCTAGAGGAGGGGGCGCGGAAAGGCAGTTCTTC,TRBD1,TRBV20-1,few,TRBJ2-1
CASSPARDDETQYF,TGTGCCAGCTCACCAGCTAGGGATGATGAGACCCAGTACTTC,NA,TRBV18,NA,TRBJ2-5
CASSLLTGQIQETQYF,TGTGCCAGCAGCTTATTGACAGGCCAGATTCAAGAGACCCAGTACTTC,NA,TRBV11-2,many,TRBJ2-5
CASSSLLAGTYNEQFF,TGTGCCAGCAGCTCGCTACTAGCGGGGACGTACAATGAGCAGTTCTTC,TRBD2,TRBV7-9,many,TRBJ2-1
CASIRGMGETQYF,TGTGCCAGCATCCGAGGAATGGGAGAGACCCAGTACTTC,NA,TRBV2,few,TRBJ2-5
CASSLLGGRNSPLHF,TGTGCCAGCAGCTTATTGGGGGGACGGAATTCACCCCTCCACTTT,NA,TRBV7-2,NA,TRBJ1-6
CAWSVGQGLKNEQFF,TGTGCCTGGAGTGTAGGACAGGGGTTAAAGAATGAGCAGTTCTTC,TRBD1,TRBV30,few,TRBJ2-1
CASTPAAGNYGYTF,TGTGCCAGCACCCCGGCGGCAGGAAACTATGGCTACACCTTC,NA,TRBV14,NA,TRBJ1-2
CASSRDRGDSPLHF,TGTGCCAGCTCGCGGGACAGAGGAGATTCACCCCTCCACTTT,TRBD1,TRBV18,few,TRBJ1-6
CASSQATGSGGWETQYF,TGCGCCAGCAGCCAAGCGACTGGTAGCGGGGGATGGGAGACCCAGTACTTC,TRBD2,TRBV4-3,NA,TRBJ2-5